One sample yielded the 32 T cell receptor beta chains listed below, sequenced in a study of response to subunit inactivated influenza vaccine. TCRdb processed the RT-PCR reads anew with MiXCR; each CDR3 protein has one entry. The data show 450,000 to 600,000 distinct CDR3 sequences, under 8.5% seen once. The sample consisted of PBMCs from blood, taken around 25 months after vaccination. These receptors originate from a man between 50 and 75 years old who received an inactivated influenza vaccine.

The chain links TRBV5-1 to TRBJ2-5, with D uncertain. V was clipped by 7 bases and J by 2 bases, with 9 bases between them. The CDR3 is 12 amino acids. Germline loops: CDR1 SGHRS, CDR2 YFSETQ. The CDR3 region has the DNA TGCGCCAGCGGAGTAGGTCAAGAGACCCAGTACTTC. Translation: CASGVGQETQYF.

This clonotype was seen repeatedly, ten times or more. This chain connects TRBV20-1 to TRBJ1-6; weak D call: TRBD1 (6 bases). Trimming pared 3 bases from V and 8 bases from J, leaving 11 bases between. Germline loops: CDR1 DFQATT, CDR2 SNEGSKA (reference sequence). The CDR3 runs 13 residues. The CDR3 DNA is TGCAGTGCTAGTGGCAGGGGAGATTCACCCCTCCACTTT. Amino acids: CSASGRGDSPLHF.

The chain has TRBV10-3 and TRBJ2-7, with 9 bases fitting TRBD1. The V and J ends lost 5 bases and 5 bases, in that order; junction bases with no gene match: 7. The V gene's germline CDR1 is ENHRY and CDR2 SYGVKD. This CDR3 is built from 14 residues. The CDR3 loop reads CAISLQGAGHEQYF. The CDR3 DNA reads as TGTGCCATCAGTCTACAGGGGGCTGGACACGAGCAGTACTTC.

This clonotype came up a few times. This chain joins TRBV9 and TRBJ2-3; D is uncertain. CDR3 size: 18 residues. Looked up from germline, CDR1 is SGDLS and CDR2 is YYNGEE. V was shortened by 0 bases and J by 0 bases, with 17 bases between the two germline ends. DNA for the CDR3: TGTGCCAGCAGCGTAGCTACGTCGTATAGTACAAGCACAGATACGCAGTATTTT. It translates to CASSVATSYSTSTDTQYF.

The gene calls are TRBV3-1 and TRBJ2-7; 11 bases fit TRBD2. Looked up from germline, CDR1 is LGHDT and CDR2 is YNNKEL (reference sequence). This CDR3 is 17 amino acids long. V was pared by 1 base and J by 3 bases, with 8 bases of the junction left unmatched. Written as DNA, the CDR3 is TGTGCCAGCAGCCAAGTCTCACTAGCGGGGGATGGCTACGAGCAGTACTTC. Translation gives CASSQVSLAGDGYEQYF.

There are a few counts of this clonotype. This chain connects TRBV6-2 or TRBV6-3 to TRBJ2-1; 13 nucleotides line up with TRBD2. The junction had 9 bases not matched to a gene; V was cut back by 5 bases and J by 8 bases. Germline V gene sequence: CDR1 MNHEY, CDR2 SVGEGT. This CDR3 contains 16 residues. Written as DNA, the CDR3 is TGTGCCAGCAGTAACAGACGGACTAGCGGGAGATATGAGCAGTTCTTC. Encoded protein: CASSNRRTSGRYEQFF.

This clonotype was seen a handful of times. The J gene is TRBJ1-2, the V gene TRBV20-1; D is perhaps TRBD1 (6 bases). Germline V gene data show CDR1 as DFQATT and CDR2 as SNEGSKA (reference sequence). The CDR3 length is 13 residues. V was trimmed by 5 bases and J by 7 bases, leaving 17 bases between them. CDR3 sequence reads: CSAHEQGQGGYTF. CDR3 DNA: TGCAGTGCTCACGAACAGGGTCAGGGTGGCTACACCTTC.

The table lists this clonotype with a few counts. V is TRBV5-6 and J is TRBJ2-3, with 10 bases lining up with TRBD2. The germline gives CDR1 SGHDT, CDR2 YYEEEE. CDR3 length: 16 amino acids. V trimming: 4 bases; J trimming: 5 bases; junction bases outside the gene matches: 10. The CDR3 sequence: CASSPREAGGRDTQYF. For the CDR3, the DNA is TGTGCCAGCAGCCCTAGAGAAGCGGGAGGGCGAGATACGCAGTATTTT. Complete variable domain (other parts from reference TRBV5-6 and TRBJ2-3): DAGVTQSPTHLIKTRGQQVTLRCSPKSGHDTVSWYQQALGQGPQFIFQYYEEEERQRGNFPDRFSGHQFPNYSSELNVNALLLGDSALYLCASSPREAGGRDTQYFGPGTRLTVL.

Details on this clonotype: The final CDR3 position lacks the conserved phenylalanine or tryptophan, pointing to a likely read error. The chain is built from TRBV28 and TRBJ2-7; 9 bases fit TRBD1. The CDR3 has 12 amino acids. The germline CDR1 and CDR2 sequences are MDHEN and SYDVKM. CDR3 DNA: TGTGCAGCAGGGACAGGGTCCTACGAGCAGTACTCC. Translating it yields CAAGTGSYEQYS.

The chain combines TRBV10-3 with TRBJ1-2; D is unclear. The V gene's germline CDR1 is ENHRY and CDR2 SYGVKD. The CDR3 spans 13 residues. The ends were cut back, 11 bases at V and 2 bases at J, with 15 bases in the middle. The CDR3 loop reads CASRSSQNYGYTF. CDR3 in DNA: TGTGCCTCGCGTAGTTCGCAAAACTATGGCTACACCTTC.

This clonotype was seen more than once but under ten times. V and J are TRBV9 and TRBJ2-7, with D uncertain. The ends were cut back, 0 bases at V and 0 bases at J, with 10 bases in the middle. CDR3 length: 15 residues. CDR1 SGDLS and CDR2 YYNGEE come from the germline V gene. The CDR3 bases are TGTGCCAGCAGCGTAGCTCCTGCCAGCTCCTACGAGCAGTACTTC. Its translation is CASSVAPASSYEQYF.

The sample holds a few counts of this clonotype. This chain connects TRBV5-1 to TRBJ2-5, with 10 bases matching TRBD2. Unmatched junction bases numbered 6, after V lost 3 bases and J lost 4 bases. CDR1 SGHRS and CDR2 YFSETQ come from the germline V gene. The CDR3 is 15 residues long. CDR3 region: CASSYSGGNRETQYF. Here the CDR3 DNA reads TGCGCCAGCAGCTATAGCGGGGGGAATCGAGAGACCCAGTACTTC.

This clonotype appeared many times. V usage is TRBV5-6 and J usage is TRBJ2-7; D gene unclear. The CDR3 is 14 residues long. The V gene lost 0 bases and the J gene lost 4 bases, with 11 bases spanning the gap. Germline CDR1 and CDR2: SGHDT and YYEEEE. CDR3 sequence: CASSLGVTQYEQYF. CDR3 DNA sequence: TGTGCCAGCAGCTTGGGAGTGACCCAGTACGAGCAGTACTTC.

This clonotype was detected only a few times. This sequence joins TRBV10-3 and TRBJ2-1, with D possibly matching TRBD1 (6 bases). This CDR3 spans 13 amino acids. Deletions cut 3 bases from V and 9 bases from J, with 12 bases between. In germline, CDR1 is ENHRY, CDR2 SYGVKD. CDR3 protein: CAISDSAGVEQFF. Written as DNA, the CDR3 is TGTGCCATCAGTGACTCGGCAGGGGTTGAGCAGTTCTTC.

This clonotype appeared many times. The chain combines TRBV6-1 with TRBJ2-7; TRBD1 aligns across 7 bases. Germline V gene sequence: CDR1 MNHNS, CDR2 SASEGT. The CDR3 loop spans 14 amino acids. J was trimmed by 3 bases and V by 1 base; bases with no gene match: 3. The CDR3 region is CASSEGTGFYEQYF. The CDR3 coding sequence is TGTGCCAGCAGTGAAGGGACAGGATTCTACGAGCAGTACTTC.

This clonotype has more than one count but fewer than ten. This chain uses TRBV6-5 with TRBJ2-3; perhaps TRBD1 as D (6 bases). This CDR3 is built from 16 residues. Deletions cut 0 bases from V and 3 bases from J, with 13 bases between. Germline CDR1 reads MNHEY; CDR2 reads SVGAGI. CDR3: CASSYSPTGVTDTQYF. The CDR3 DNA is TGTGCCAGCAGTTACTCTCCGACAGGTGTGACAGATACGCAGTATTTT.

The chain is built from TRBV5-1 and TRBJ2-3; the match to TRBD1 covers 8 bases. The CDR3 is 18 amino acids. The germline V gene encodes CDR1 SGHRS and CDR2 YFSETQ. Trimming at V came to 1 base and at J to 5 bases, leaving 15 bases not matched to a gene. The CDR3 region has the DNA TGCGCCAGCAGCTTGTTGGTTCCGCGACAGGGGCAACAAGATACGCAGTATTTT. This translates into CASSLLVPRQGQQDTQYF. The whole variable domain, filled in from reference TRBV5-1 and TRBJ2-3, reads KAGVTQTPRYLIKTRGQQVTLSCSPISGHRSVSWYQQTPGQGLQFLFEYFSETQRNKGNFPGRFSGRQFSNSRSEMNVSTLELGDSALYLCASSLLVPRQGQQDTQYFGPGTRLTVL.

In this sample, this clonotype turned up a few times. The rearrangement links TRBV25-1 to TRBJ2-5, with 11 positions matching TRBD2. The V segment lost 4 bases and the J segment 4 bases; nucleotides outside the gene matches: 8. CDR3 size: 16 residues. Per germline, CDR1 MGHDK and CDR2 SYGVNS. CDR3 amino acids: CASSALTSGALETQYF. The CDR3 DNA reads TGTGCCAGCAGTGCCCTGACTAGCGGGGCCCTAGAGACCCAGTACTTC.

This clonotype was seen ten or more times. This sequence joins TRBV5-1 and TRBJ1-1, with D hard to call. Germline CDR1 is SGHRS and CDR2 is YFSETQ. This CDR3 region has 13 residues. Trimming cost V 0 bases and J 6 bases, with 9 bases left between them. The CDR3 loop reads CASSLAAGPEAFF. CDR3 bases: TGCGCCAGCAGCTTGGCCGCTGGACCTGAAGCTTTCTTT.

CDR3 region: CASRPSSGTDTQYF. The DNA of the CDR3 is TGCGCCAGCCGCCCATCATCAGGCACAGATACGCAGTATTTT. The gene calls are TRBV5-1 and TRBJ2-3; no reliable D call. The CDR3 loop spans 14 amino acids. Germline V lookup: CDR1 SGHRS, CDR2 YFSETQ. Trimming removed 7 bases at V and 1 base at J, with 13 bases between.

The V gene is TRBV5-1, the J gene TRBJ2-6, with D possibly being TRBD2 (5 bases). CDR1 is SGHRS and CDR2 is YFSETQ in the germline V gene. Trimming pared 6 bases from V and 0 bases from J, leaving 13 bases between. This CDR3 region has 16 residues. The CDR3 DNA reads as TGCGCCAGCACACCGCGGGTTATCTCTGGGGCCAACGTCCTGACTTTC. It encodes CASTPRVISGANVLTF.

This clonotype turned up a few times. The chain links TRBV12-3 or TRBV12-4 to TRBJ2-2, with TRBD1 as a possible D gene (5 bases). There are 14 residues in the CDR3. Here the CDR3 DNA reads TGTGCTAGTAGCAGTGGGGCGGACACCGGGGAGCTGTTTTTT. This sequence encodes CASSSGADTGELFF.

This clonotype has a handful of counts. The chain carries TRBV5-1 and TRBJ1-6; weak D call: TRBD1 (5 bases). Per germline, CDR1 SGHRS and CDR2 YFSETQ. CDR3 length equals 16 residues. V lost 0 bases and J lost 5, with 12 bases in between. CDR3 loop: CASSLATGSNNSPLHF. CDR3 sequence (DNA): TGCGCCAGCAGCTTGGCTACAGGCTCGAATAATTCACCCCTCCACTTT.

This clonotype came up many times. The rearrangement uses TRBV20-1 and TRBJ2-7; TRBD2 agrees at 11 bases. The V and J ends lost 5 bases and 0 bases, in that order; junction bases with no gene match: 6. The CDR3 consists of 15 residues. Germline assignment: CDR1 DFQATT and CDR2 SNEGSKA (reference sequence). The DNA of the CDR3 is TGCAGTGCTTCAACTAGCGGGGGCCTCTCCTACGAGCAGTACTTC. Protein: CSASTSGGLSYEQYF.

The sample holds a few counts of this clonotype. The chain employs TRBV6-1 and TRBJ1-5; D is ambiguous. Germline V gene data show CDR1 as MNHNS and CDR2 as SASEGT. This CDR3 has 13 amino acids. With 3 bases removed from V and 11 bases from J, the gap between germline ends came to 14 bases. The CDR3 sequence is CASSDATKGTQHF. The DNA of the CDR3 is TGTGCCAGCAGTGATGCAACTAAAGGAACCCAGCATTTT.

This clonotype was counted at least ten times. This chain links TRBV3-1 with TRBJ2-3; 12 positions agree with TRBD2. In germline, CDR1 is LGHDT, CDR2 YNNKEL (reference sequence). J lost 4 bases, V lost 2 bases, and 7 bases had no gene match. There are 17 residues in the CDR3. CDR3 nucleotide sequence: TGTGCCAGCAGCCAAACGTACCTAGCGGGAGGGCCAGATACGCAGTATTTT. This encodes CASSQTYLAGGPDTQYF.

The table lists this clonotype with many counts. The gene calls are TRBV6-5 and TRBJ2-2; TRBD1 matches at 7 bases. J lost 3 bases, V lost 2 bases, and 9 bases had no gene match. The germline V gene has CDR1 MNHEY and CDR2 SVGAGI. The CDR3 consists of 17 residues. The CDR3 coding sequence is TGTGCCAGCAGTTACGCATCGGGGACAGTACACACCGGGGAGCTGTTTTTT. Translation: CASSYASGTVHTGELFF.

This clonotype occurred a few times. This chain links TRBV5-5 with TRBJ2-3; D gene ambiguous. CDR1 SGHKS and CDR2 YYEKEE come from the germline V gene (reference sequence). V dropped 2 bases and J dropped 2 bases, with 9 bases sitting between them. The CDR3 contains 14 residues. This chain's CDR3 is CASSLPQLTDTQYF. DNA of the CDR3: TGTGCCAGCAGCTTACCCCAGCTCACAGATACGCAGTATTTT.

This clonotype was seen a handful of times. This chain uses TRBV7-9 with TRBJ2-1; 10 bases are a match to TRBD2. Germline V gene data show CDR1 as SEHNR and CDR2 as FQNEAQ (reference sequence). Losses at the gene ends were 3 bases for V and 10 bases for J; bases not matched to a gene: 9. The CDR3 spans 15 residues. The CDR3 region is CASSFLAGASKEQFF. DNA of the CDR3: TGTGCCAGCAGCTTTCTAGCGGGGGCCAGCAAGGAGCAGTTCTTC.

This clonotype was seen a few times. The V call is TRBV7-2, the J call TRBJ2-7; the D gene is possibly TRBD1 (7 bases). The germline CDR1 and CDR2 sequences are SGHTA and FQGNSA. There are 16 residues in the CDR3. The V end lost 1 base, the J end lost 0 bases, and 13 bases lay between the germline ends. The CDR3 sequence is CASSLGGTAYSYEQYF. The CDR3 nucleotides read TGTGCCAGCAGCTTAGGCGGGACAGCTTACTCCTACGAGCAGTACTTC.

This clonotype showed up just a few times. The chain carries TRBV10-3 and TRBJ2-5, with TRBD1 identical over 7 bases. The germline gives CDR1 ENHRY, CDR2 SYGVKD. This CDR3 has 16 amino acids. The ends lost 3 bases at V and 2 bases at J; junction bases unmatched: 9. CDR3 DNA sequence: TGTGCCATCAGTGACTATGAGACAGGGAAGCAAGAGACCCAGTACTTC. Its translation is CAISDYETGKQETQYF.

CDR3 DNA sequence: TGTGCCAGCAGAAAAGGGGTCCAGACGGGCAAAAACATTCAGTACTTC. Protein: CASRKGVQTGKNIQYF. The rearrangement joins TRBV5-6 to TRBJ2-4; possibly TRBD1 for D (5 bases). Trimming pared 5 bases from V and 3 bases from J, leaving 18 bases between. This CDR3 is built from 16 residues. Germline CDR1 reads SGHDT; CDR2 reads YYEEEE.